This is a list of T cell receptor beta chains from one sample in a study of T cell repertoires in cytomegalovirus infection. No antigens are known for them. TCRdb re-called the reads through MiXCR, storing one row per CDR3 protein. The sample includes 450,000 to 650,000 distinct CDR3 sequences, approximately 40% seen only once; the top ten take 48%. The sequencing used cultured PBMCs, collected from culture after CMV antigen stimulation. These receptor sequences come from a human donor in good health (CMV status not recorded). Some clones in this sample may be carry-over from other donors' samples. CDR3s include the opening cysteine and the closing phenylalanine or tryptophan. Each record gives: J gene, V gene, D gene, clone size, CDR3 protein, CDR3 DNA. A D gene is named only where the DNA matches it firmly. Size tells how often a clone was seen (once, few, many) or the class of an expanded clone, and some rows leave it out.

J: TRBJ2-1; V: TRBV2; D: NA; size: NA; CDR3: CASSEGGGLSYNEQFF; DNA: TGTGCCAGCAGTGAAGGGGGGGGGCTATCCTACAATGAGCAGTTCTTC
J: TRBJ2-1; V: TRBV4-3; D: NA; size: few; CDR3: CASSRRGASQYNEQFF; DNA: TGCGCCAGCAGCCGTCGTGGGGCAAGTCAGTACAATGAGCAGTTCTTC
J: TRBJ1-4; V: TRBV7-6; D: TRBD1; size: few; CDR3: CASSFESGGLTNEKLFF; DNA: TGTGCCAGCAGCTTCGAATCAGGGGGCTTAACTAATGAAAAACTGTTTTTT
J: TRBJ1-5; V: TRBV7-2; D: NA; size: many; CDR3: CASSGDSNQPQHF; DNA: TGTGCCAGCAGCGGAGATAGCAATCAGCCCCAGCATTTT
J: TRBJ2-1; V: TRBV7-2; D: NA; size: few; CDR3: CASSLVRVNEQFF; DNA: TGTGCCAGCAGCTTAGTTAGGGTCAATGAGCAGTTCTTC
J: TRBJ1-6; V: TRBV28; D: NA; size: NA; CDR3: CASSSGPSNSPLHF; DNA: TGTGCCAGCAGTTCCGGGCCGTCTAATTCACCCCTCCACTTT
J: TRBJ2-1; V: TRBV7-2; D: NA; size: many; CDR3: CASSLGGVSSYNEQFF; DNA: TGTGCCAGCAGCTTAGGGGGGGTCAGCTCCTACAATGAGCAGTTCTTC
J: TRBJ1-5; V: TRBV7-8; D: NA; size: few; CDR3: CASSLDTGPYQPQHF; DNA: TGTGCCAGCAGCTTAGATACGGGGCCCTATCAGCCCCAGCATTTT
J: TRBJ1-2; V: TRBV28; D: NA; size: NA; CDR3: CATANYGYTF; DNA: TGTGCCACCGCTAACTATGGCTACACCTTC
J: TRBJ1-1; V: TRBV12-3/TRBV12-4; D: NA; size: many; CDR3: CASTVGANTEAFF; DNA: TGTGCCAGCACTGTCGGGGCCAACACTGAAGCTTTCTTT
J: TRBJ1-1; V: TRBV7-8; D: NA; size: NA; CDR3: CASSSRDLTRREAFF; DNA: TGTGCCAGCAGCTCCCGGGACCTCACTCGGAGAGAAGCTTTCTTT
J: TRBJ1-4; V: TRBV7-9; D: TRBD1; size: many; CDR3: CASSLAGTGNEKLFF; DNA: TGTGCCAGCAGCTTAGCGGGGACAGGGAATGAAAAACTGTTTTTT
J: TRBJ2-7; V: TRBV12-3/TRBV12-4; D: NA; size: once; CDR3: CASSLDPVEQYF; DNA: TGTGCCAGCAGTTTGGACCCGGTCGAGCAGTACTTC
J: TRBJ2-3; V: TRBV7-2; D: NA; size: NA; CDR3: CASSTRGPGTDTQYF; DNA: TGTGCCAGCAGCACCAGGGGCCCCGGCACAGATACGCAGTATTTT
J: TRBJ1-2; V: TRBV5-4; D: NA; size: few; CDR3: CASSRTTGGPYGYTF; DNA: TGTGCCAGCAGCCGTACAACGGGGGGCCCCTATGGCTACACCTTC
J: TRBJ2-7; V: TRBV6-2/TRBV6-3; D: NA; size: few; CDR3: CASSYDSEQYF; DNA: TGTGCCAGCAGTTACGATAGCGAGCAGTACTTC
J: TRBJ2-3; V: TRBV10-3; D: NA; size: once; CDR3: CAISLQGPRTDTQYF; DNA: TGTGCCATCAGTCTACAGGGACCAAGGACAGATACGCAGTATTTT
J: TRBJ2-1; V: TRBV20-1; D: TRBD2; size: NA; CDR3: CSARGGSGDEQFF; DNA: TGCAGTGCTAGAGGTGGGAGCGGGGATGAGCAGTTCTTC
J: TRBJ1-5; V: TRBV6-2/TRBV6-3; D: NA; size: NA; CDR3: CASSYTRGSSSNQPQHF; DNA: TGTGCCAGCAGTTACACTCGCGGGTCGTCTAGCAATCAGCCCCAGCATTTT
J: TRBJ2-5; V: TRBV5-1; D: NA; size: few; CDR3: CASSNRAQETQYF; DNA: TGCGCCAGCAGCAACAGGGCCCAAGAGACCCAGTACTTC
J: TRBJ2-1; V: TRBV20-1; D: NA; size: few; CDR3: CSARDLYNEQFF; DNA: TGCAGTGCTCGGGACCTCTACAATGAGCAGTTCTTC
J: TRBJ1-4; V: TRBV12-3/TRBV12-4; D: NA; size: NA; CDR3: CASSFQGHEGELFF; DNA: TGTGCCAGCAGTTTTCAGGGGCATGAGGGGGAACTGTTTTTT
J: TRBJ2-3; V: TRBV4-2; D: NA; size: few; CDR3: CASSPRGGPRTDTQYF; DNA: TGTGCCAGCAGCCCGAGGGGCGGGCCCCGCACAGATACGCAGTATTTT